The 3 T cell receptor beta chains below were found in one sample sequenced in a study of shared T cell receptors in the human thymus. Sequencing used immunoSEQ multiplex PCR; TCRdb keeps in-frame clones, though not all of them. The repertoire consists of hundreds of thousands of clones, with roughly 86% occurring once and the leading ten covering about 0.0094%. These sequences were also reported in another study, on human thymus T cells.

The sample comprised thymocytes. The receptors derive from a boy in the first two years of life with a congenital heart defect.

CDR3 nucleotide sequence: TGTGCCAGCAGTTCACAGGGGGTGGCTAACTATGGCTACACCTTC. Residues: CASSSQGVANYGYTF. This chain joins TRBV28 and TRBJ1-2; 8 bases are a match to TRBD1. Losses at the gene ends were 4 bases for V and 0 bases for J; bases not matched to a gene: 4. The germline V gene encodes CDR1 MDHEN and CDR2 SYDVKM. The CDR3 totals 15 residues.

The chain combines TRBV28 with TRBJ2-2; TRBD1 aligns across 7 bases. Germline V gene data show CDR1 as MDHEN and CDR2 as SYDVKM. CDR3 length: 15 residues. With 6 bases clipped from V and 4 bases from J, the junction kept 8 bases outside the gene matches. The CDR3 DNA is TGTGCCAGCAGCCCCGGGACAGAATCCACCGGGGAGCTGTTTTTT. Amino acid sequence: CASSPGTESTGELFF.

CDR3 sequence reads: CASRSVRIKDQPQHF. Here the CDR3 DNA reads TGTGCCAGCCGAAGTGTGCGGATCAAGGATCAGCCCCAGCATTTT. The chain uses TRBV28 and TRBJ1-5; D uncertain. V was pared by 8 bases and J by 5 bases, with 19 bases between. CDR1 and CDR2 from the germline V gene are MDHEN and SYDVKM. CDR3 length: 15 amino acids.